These 27 T cell receptor beta chains originate from one sample sequenced in a study of T-cell reconstitution after alpha-beta-depleted transplantation in children. The TCRbeta library incorporated unique molecular identifiers. TCRdb reprocessed the PCR reads via MiXCR and lists one record per CDR3 protein. The data hold approximately 350,000 distinct CDR3 sequences, with about 9.4% observed a single time. Sequences were derived from PBMCs from the stem cell graft donor, sampled from the stem cell graft. These receptors originate from a human donor who donated a stem cell graft to a child with acute lymphoblastic leukemia.

This clonotype was picked up many times. The chain employs TRBV5-1 and TRBJ1-2; tentative D call: TRBD1 (6 bases). CDR1 and CDR2 from the germline V gene are SGHRS and YFSETQ. CDR3 length: 13 residues. V lost 0 bases and J 7 bases, leaving 10 bases between the germline ends. The CDR3 here is CASSLAGASGYTF. The CDR3, as DNA: TGCGCCAGCAGCTTGGCGGGGGCGAGTGGCTACACCTTC.

This clonotype was counted many times. The J gene is TRBJ2-7, the V gene TRBV7-2; 10 bases map to TRBD2. The V gene's germline CDR1 is SGHTA and CDR2 FQGNSA. The CDR3 length is 17 residues. V lost 4 bases, J lost 0 bases, and 9 bases stayed unmatched. DNA for the CDR3: TGTGCCAGCAGCTCATACCTCACTAGCGGGGTCTCCTACGAGCAGTACTTC. This codes for CASSSYLTSGVSYEQYF.

This clonotype was seen a handful of times. The rearrangement joins TRBV9 to TRBJ2-1, with 7 bases lining up with TRBD2. V lost 2 bases and J lost 5; bases outside the gene matches: 7. The length of the CDR3 is 15 residues. Germline-derived CDR1 and CDR2 are SGDLS and YYNGEE. The CDR3 DNA sequence: TGTGCCAGCAGCGTTAGGGGCGGGAGTCACAATGAGCAGTTCTTC. The encoded protein is CASSVRGGSHNEQFF.

A few counts support this clonotype. The V gene is TRBV5-1, the J gene TRBJ2-1; D gene unclear. There are 15 residues in the CDR3. In germline, CDR1 is SGHRS, CDR2 YFSETQ. Trimming took off 1 base at V and 5 bases at J, with 13 bases between the two ends. The CDR3 loop is CASSLSGDSDNEQFF. The DNA for the CDR3 is TGCGCCAGCAGCTTGAGTGGAGACTCAGACAATGAGCAGTTCTTC.

The chain has TRBV9 and TRBJ1-2; D is unresolved. CDR3 length: 15 amino acids. Trimming left V 0 bases short and J 5 bases short, with 14 bases between. Germline values: CDR1 SGDLS, CDR2 YYNGEE. Here the CDR3 reads CASSVDPRRDYGYTF. As DNA, the CDR3 is TGTGCCAGCAGCGTAGACCCCAGGAGGGATTATGGCTACACCTTC.

This sequence joins TRBV18 and TRBJ2-7; D gene unclear. CDR1 and CDR2 from the germline V gene are KGHSH and LQKENI. This CDR3 has 14 amino acids. Trimming stripped 5 bases from V and 4 bases from J, with 15 bases between. This CDR3 reads CASSSPIGSYEQYF. The CDR3 region has the DNA TGTGCCAGCTCATCCCCGATAGGGTCATACGAGCAGTACTTC.

The rearrangement joins TRBV5-1 to TRBJ2-5, with 14 bases fitting TRBD2. Germline CDR1 and CDR2: SGHRS and YFSETQ. CDR3 length: 17 amino acids. Germline trimming cut 1 base from V and 2 bases from J; bases unmatched to any gene: 4. CDR3 nucleotides: TGCGCCAGCAGCTTGCCGGGACTAGCGGGAGCTCAAGAGACCCAGTACTTC. It is translated as CASSLPGLAGAQETQYF. Based on the CDR3 plus reference TRBV5-1 and TRBJ2-5, the full variable domain is KAGVTQTPRYLIKTRGQQVTLSCSPISGHRSVSWYQQTPGQGLQFLFEYFSETQRNKGNFPGRFSGRQFSNSRSEMNVSTLELGDSALYLCASSLPGLAGAQETQYFGPGTRLLVL.

The chain uses TRBV20-1 and TRBJ2-7, with TRBD2 identical over 13 bases. V shed 5 bases and J 7 bases; nucleotides not matched to a gene: 17. The CDR3 runs 17 residues. Germline V gene data show CDR1 as DFQATT and CDR2 as SNEGSKA (reference sequence). CDR3: CSAAKPPGTSGAREQYF. CDR3 coding DNA: TGCAGTGCTGCCAAGCCCCCCGGGACTAGCGGGGCGAGGGAGCAGTACTTC.

This clonotype was detected many times. CDR3: CATSRGSPSTIYF. The CDR3 DNA sequence: TGTGCCACCAGCAGAGGAAGTCCCAGCACCATATATTTT. The chain employs TRBV15 and TRBJ1-3; D gene unclear. Trimming took off 1 base at V and 9 bases at J, with 10 bases between the two ends. CDR1 is LNHNV and CDR2 is YYDKDF in the germline V gene (reference sequence). This CDR3 is built from 13 residues.

This clonotype appeared a few times. The CDR3 spells CASSSQSSYEQYF. As DNA, the CDR3 is TGTGCCAGCAGCTCCCAGAGCTCCTACGAGCAGTACTTC. This rearrangement joins TRBV7-9 to TRBJ2-7; no reliable D call. The CDR3 totals 13 residues. CDR1 SEHNR and CDR2 FQNEAQ come from the germline V gene (reference sequence). Between the trimmed V and J ends, which lost 4 bases and 0 bases, there was a span of 7 bases.

With regard to this clonotype: A much larger clone differs from this one at a single base, so this may be a read error. V and J are TRBV20-1 and TRBJ2-7, with TRBD1 as a possible D gene (5 bases). In germline, CDR1 is DFQATT, CDR2 SNEGSKA (reference sequence). CDR3 length: 13 amino acids. The CDR3: CTARQPDSYEQYF. CDR3 bases: TGCACTGCTAGACAGCCGGACTCCTACGAGCAGTACTTC.

This clonotype was seen a handful of times. The chain joins TRBV7-2 to TRBJ2-1, with D uncertain. The V end was cut by 0 bases, the J end by 7 bases, with 10 bases between. This CDR3 comprises 14 residues. Germline V gene sequence: CDR1 SGHTA, CDR2 FQGNSA. The CDR3 here is CASSLALGSNEQFF. The DNA for the CDR3 is TGTGCCAGCAGCTTAGCGCTAGGAAGTAATGAGCAGTTCTTC.

The gene calls are TRBV15 and TRBJ1-2; D is uncertain. The germline V gene encodes CDR1 LNHNV and CDR2 YYDKDF (reference sequence). The V and J ends lost 6 bases and 7 bases respectively, with 18 bases between them. The CDR3 consists of 14 residues. The CDR3 DNA sequence: TGTGCCACCAGTACCGACAACCGGGAGAGTGGCTACACCTTC. Amino acids: CATSTDNRESGYTF.

This clonotype has a handful of counts. The chain carries TRBV29-1 and TRBJ2-5; D unresolved. Germline V gene sequence: CDR1 SQVTM, CDR2 ANQGSEA. Trimming left V 0 bases short and J 7 bases short, with 0 bases between. CDR3 length equals 9 residues. As DNA, the CDR3 is TGCAGCGTTGAAGAGACCCAGTACTTC. Translation gives CSVEETQYF.

The rearrangement links TRBV20-1 to TRBJ2-1, with 13 bases aligning to TRBD2. Trimming took 6 bases from V and 5 from J; bases not matched to a gene: 1. The CDR3 loop spans 13 amino acids. From germline, CDR1 is DFQATT and CDR2 SNEGSKA (reference sequence). CDR3 region: CSAGLAGDNEQFF. As DNA, the CDR3 is TGCAGTGCCGGACTAGCGGGAGACAATGAGCAGTTCTTC.

The V and J genes are TRBV14 and TRBJ2-1, with TRBD2 matching over 8 bases. CDR3 size: 16 residues. The trim removed 4 bases at V and 0 bases at J, leaving 5 bases unmatched. The germline V gene encodes CDR1 SGHDN and CDR2 FVKESK. DNA of the CDR3: TGTGCCAGCAGCCCAGAAGGGACTAGCTCCTACAATGAGCAGTTCTTC. It translates to CASSPEGTSSYNEQFF.

The sample holds a few counts of this clonotype. The chain is built from TRBV28 and TRBJ2-3; D gene ambiguous. The CDR3 spans 12 residues. Trimming stripped 6 bases from V and 6 bases from J, with 10 bases between. Germline CDR1 reads MDHEN; CDR2 reads SYDVKM. This CDR3 reads CASRSLADTQYF. CDR3 DNA sequence: TGTGCCAGCAGGTCCCTCGCGGATACGCAGTATTTT.

This clonotype has just a few counts. The chain carries TRBV11-1 and TRBJ2-7; 10 bases fit TRBD1. Germline V lookup: CDR1 SGHAT, CDR2 FQDESV (reference sequence). CDR3 length equals 14 residues. V was pared by 0 bases and J by 6 bases, with 2 bases of the junction left unmatched. The CDR3 reads CASSLAGTGVEQYF. The DNA of the CDR3 is TGTGCCAGCAGCTTAGCCGGGACAGGGGTCGAGCAGTACTTC.

The genes are TRBV29-1 and TRBJ2-7; perhaps TRBD2 as D (6 bases). Germline V gives CDR1 SQVTM, CDR2 ANQGSEA. The CDR3 contains 15 residues. Trimming shortened V by 2 bases and J by 0 bases, and 14 bases separated the two germline ends. The CDR3: CSVESRRESSYEQYF. In nucleotides, the CDR3 is TGCAGCGTTGAAAGTAGGAGGGAGAGCTCCTACGAGCAGTACTTC.

There are a few counts of this clonotype. The genes are TRBV9 and TRBJ2-1, with D perhaps matching TRBD2 (5 bases). V was trimmed by 4 bases and J by 5 bases, leaving 16 bases between them. The CDR3 contains 15 residues. Germline V gene lookup returns CDR1 SGDLS and CDR2 YYNGEE. The CDR3 region has the DNA TGTGCCAGCAGCCAGCGGCAACTACGGAACAATGAGCAGTTCTTC. This translates into CASSQRQLRNNEQFF.

This clonotype was detected many times. This sequence joins TRBV5-1 and TRBJ2-5; 10 nucleotides agree with TRBD2. This CDR3 is built from 15 residues. In germline, CDR1 is SGHRS, CDR2 YFSETQ. After removal of 0 bases from V and 2 bases from J, the junction contained 1 base not matched to a gene. CDR3 region: CASSLGTSGQETQYF. Written as DNA, the CDR3 is TGCGCCAGCAGCTTGGGGACTAGCGGACAAGAGACCCAGTACTTC.

The chain employs TRBV7-9 and TRBJ2-7; no firm D call. V was shortened by 5 bases and J by 7 bases, with 15 bases between the two germline ends. CDR1 and CDR2 from the germline V gene are SEHNR and FQNEAQ (reference sequence). This CDR3 contains 13 residues. CDR3 sequence reads: CASSPTLLREQYF. CDR3 nucleotide sequence: TGTGCCAGCAGCCCCACCCTCCTCAGGGAGCAGTACTTC.

In its sample, this clonotype was seen a few times. The chain couples TRBV27 to TRBJ1-6, with 7 bases lining up with TRBD1. V was clipped by 4 bases and J by 9 bases; unmatched bases: 15. The CDR3 runs to 17 residues. Germline CDR1 MNHEY, CDR2 SMNVEV (reference sequence). In DNA form, the CDR3 reads TGTGCCAGCAGTTCAGGACTCTACAGGGGATTAGGTTCACCCCTCCACTTT. It translates to CASSSGLYRGLGSPLHF.

The chain couples TRBV7-9 to TRBJ2-7; 10 bases line up with TRBD2. The germline CDR1 and CDR2 sequences are SEHNR and FQNEAQ (reference sequence). The length of the CDR3 is 16 residues. Trimming removed 5 bases from V and 5 bases from J; junction bases left unmatched: 12. For the CDR3, the DNA is TGTGCCAGCAGCGCACGCTTAGCGGGAGGTTCCGACGAGCAGTACTTC. Amino acid sequence: CASSARLAGGSDEQYF.

V and J are TRBV27 and TRBJ2-2; D may be TRBD1 (6 bases). This CDR3 region has 14 residues. Germline assignment: CDR1 MNHEY and CDR2 SMNVEV (reference sequence). With 5 bases removed from V and 7 bases from J, the gap between germline ends came to 14 bases. The CDR3: CASSIQGLGGELFF. The CDR3 bases are TGTGCCAGCAGTATACAGGGTCTGGGCGGGGAGCTGTTTTTT.

This clonotype was picked up many times. The rearrangement joins TRBV4-2 to TRBJ2-7; TRBD2 matches 10 bases. The CDR3 sequence is 15 residues long. The trim removed 1 base at V and 2 bases at J, leaving 2 bases unmatched. Germline loops: CDR1 LGHNA, CDR2 YNFKEQ. This chain's CDR3 is CASSQVGTSAYEQYF. For the CDR3, the DNA is TGTGCCAGCAGCCAAGTTGGGACTAGCGCCTACGAGCAGTACTTC.

Comment on this clonotype: A much larger clone lies one base from this, so it may be a read error. The rearrangement links TRBV20-1 to TRBJ2-7; TRBD2 matches at 11 bases. The germline CDR1 and CDR2 sequences are DFQATT and SNEGSKA (reference sequence). The CDR3 consists of 16 residues. CDR3 sequence (DNA): TGCAGTGCGAAGAATTGGGCTAGCGGGAGGAGGGCCGAGCATTACTTC. Protein product: CSAKNWASGRRAEHYF.